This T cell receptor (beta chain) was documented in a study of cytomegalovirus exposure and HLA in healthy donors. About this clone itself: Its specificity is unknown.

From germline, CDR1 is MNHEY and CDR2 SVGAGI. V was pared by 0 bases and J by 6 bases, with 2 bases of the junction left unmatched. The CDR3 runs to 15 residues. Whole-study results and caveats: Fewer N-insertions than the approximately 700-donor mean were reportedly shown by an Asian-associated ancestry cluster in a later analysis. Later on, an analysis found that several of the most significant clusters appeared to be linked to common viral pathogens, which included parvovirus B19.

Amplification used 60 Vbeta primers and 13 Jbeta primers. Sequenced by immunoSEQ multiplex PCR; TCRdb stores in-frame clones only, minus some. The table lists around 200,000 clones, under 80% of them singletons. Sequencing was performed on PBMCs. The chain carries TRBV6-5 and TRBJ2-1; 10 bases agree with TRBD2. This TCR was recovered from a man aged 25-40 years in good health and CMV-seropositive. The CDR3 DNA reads TGTGCCAGCAGTTACTCGTCTAGCGGGAGCAATGAGCAGTTCTTC. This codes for CASSYSSSGSNEQFF.